A single T cell receptor beta chain is shown here with its context. The sample originates from a study of blood T cell repertoires in COVID-19. Across the study: COVID-19 samples collected from the United States, Italy and Spain covered acute and convalescent phases.

Enrollment of patients from Seattle took place during active infection, with longitudinal follow-up. Per the authors' pipeline: Amplified reference gene primers provided the basis for estimating nucleated cell counts. Assay: immunoSEQ multiplex PCR; the TCRdb copy retains only in-frame clones and omits some. V and J calls plus clone size are reproduced from that table; the DNA served to infer D and trimming. The sample has approximately 160,000 clones, 80% to 90% seen once. The V gene's germline CDR1 is GTSNPN and CDR2 SVGIG (reference sequence). J was trimmed by 10 bases and V by 1 base; bases with no gene match: 3. The CDR3 runs 13 residues.

This receptor was taken from a woman aged 55-75 years with COVID-19, enrolled during active disease. The chain is built from TRBV30 and TRBJ1-6; 8 nucleotides line up with TRBD1. The sequencing input was peripheral blood. CDR3 in amino acids: CAWSGTGNSPLHF. CDR3 nucleotides: TGTGCCTGGAGTGGGACAGGGAACTCACCCCTCCACTTT. Supplemented by reference TRBV30 and TRBJ1-6, the full variable domain reads SQTIHQWPATLVQPVGSPLSLECTVEGTSNPNLYWYRQAAGRGLQLLFYSVGIGQISSEVPQNLSASRPQDRQFILSSKKLLLSDSGFYLCAWSGTGNSPLHFGNGTRLTVT.